This TCR beta chain was sequenced for a study of prognosis after radiotherapy for stage I lung cancer. Whole-study results and caveats: Shannon entropy after stereotactic body radiation therapy was lower in patients who developed distant metastases.

Germline CDR1 MNHEY, CDR2 SVGEGT. The V and J ends lost 5 bases and 2 bases, in that order; junction bases with no gene match: 9. The CDR3 length is 19 residues. Concerning this clonotype: What it binds is not known.

Two rounds of multiplex PCR amplified TCR beta CDR3 from genomic DNA. Amplification in first-round PCR relied on primers specific to each TRBV and TRBJ gene. TCRdb itself ran the multiplex PCR reads through MiXCR, one entry per CDR3 protein. The sample has some 25,000 distinct CDR3 sequences, roughly 40% seen once. Sequenced material: PBMCs, taken before or after stereotactic body radiation therapy (not recorded which). The chain links TRBV6-2 or TRBV6-3 to TRBJ2-6; 13 bases are shared with TRBD2. The source is a donor aged 50 or older with non-small cell lung cancer. The CDR3, as DNA: TGTGCCAGCAGTGAGTTACTAGCGGGAGGGCCGGCTGGGGCCAACGTCCTGACTTTC. Protein product: CASSELLAGGPAGANVLTF.